The 32 T cell receptor beta chains below come from one sample, sequenced in a study of T cell repertoires in cytomegalovirus infection. TCRdb processed the reads anew with MiXCR; each CDR3 protein has one entry. The sample records about 69,000 distinct CDR3 sequences, about 29% being singletons. Their cognate antigens are unknown. The sample here was CD8+ T cells from cultured PBMCs, taken from culture after CMV antigen stimulation. These receptors all stem from a human donor in good health (CMV status not recorded). Some clones in this sample may be carry-over from other donors' samples.

This clonotype was detected many times. The V call is TRBV5-5, the J call TRBJ2-2; tentatively, D is TRBD1 (7 bases). CDR3 length equals 15 residues. The V gene lost 4 bases and the J gene lost 0 bases, with 10 bases spanning the gap. Germline V gene sequence: CDR1 SGHKS, CDR2 YYEKEE (reference sequence). CDR3 in DNA: TGTGCCAGCAGCCGCGGGACAGCGAACACCGGGGAGCTGTTTTTT. Residues: CASSRGTANTGELFF. Full variable domain (missing parts from reference TRBV5-5 and TRBJ2-2): DAGVTQSPTHLIKTRGQQVTLRCSPISGHKSVSWYQQVLGQGPQFIFQYYEKEERGRGNFPDRFSARQFPNYSSELNVNALLLGDSALYLCASSRGTANTGELFFGEGSRLTVL.

Here the CDR3 DNA reads TGTGCCAGCAGTCACCCCAGGGGAGGAGGTAATCAGCCCCAGCATTTT. It translates to CASSHPRGGGNQPQHF. The chain combines TRBV6-2 or TRBV6-3 with TRBJ1-5; weak D call: TRBD1 (6 bases). V was trimmed by 5 bases and J by 4 bases, leaving 18 bases between them. CDR1 is MNHEY and CDR2 is SVGEGT in the germline V gene. This CDR3 region has 16 residues.

This clonotype came up many times. V usage is TRBV7-3 and J usage is TRBJ1-6; tentative D call: TRBD1 (5 bases). The germline V and J ends were trimmed by 2 bases and 0 bases, with 11 bases remaining between them. The CDR3 runs 17 residues. Germline values: CDR1 SGHTA, CDR2 FQGTGA. DNA of the CDR3: TGTGCCAGCAGCTTAGGGGGGGACGGCTCCTATAATTCACCCCTCCACTTT. Its translation: CASSLGGDGSYNSPLHF.

This clonotype was observed a handful of times. The rearrangement uses TRBV28 and TRBJ2-7, with a weak D call TRBD1 (5 bases). The CDR3 covers 18 residues. The germline gives CDR1 MDHEN, CDR2 SYDVKM. Trimming removed 5 bases from V and 4 bases from J, with 27 bases in between. This CDR3 reads CASSNGHGIGAISYEQYF. CDR3 DNA sequence: TGTGCCAGCAGTAATGGACACGGCATCGGTGCAATCTCGTACGAGCAGTACTTC.

This rearrangement joins TRBV7-3 to TRBJ2-1, with TRBD1 matching 9 bases. V was clipped by 2 bases and J by 6 bases; unmatched bases: 11. The germline V gene encodes CDR1 SGHTA and CDR2 FQGTGA. The CDR3 is 17 amino acids. CDR3 protein: CASSLGGQGRLGNEQFF. Written as DNA, the CDR3 is TGTGCCAGCAGCTTAGGGGGACAGGGAAGGTTGGGCAATGAGCAGTTCTTC.

The rearrangement links TRBV4-2 to TRBJ2-7; D unresolved. The CDR3 is 13 amino acids. CDR1 is LGHNA, CDR2 YNFKEQ, per germline. The V end was cut by 5 bases, the J end by 3 bases, with 11 bases between. CDR3 sequence (DNA): TGTGCCAGCAGCTCCTCACAGAACTACGAGCAGTACTTC. Encoded protein: CASSSSQNYEQYF.

This clonotype was seen at least ten times. The V gene is TRBV20-1, the J gene TRBJ2-5; 8 nucleotides agree with TRBD1. Trimming removed 3 bases from V and 2 bases from J; junction bases left unmatched: 5. There are 14 residues in the CDR3. CDR1 DFQATT and CDR2 SNEGSKA come from the germline V gene (reference sequence). The CDR3 DNA reads as TGCAGTGCTAGGACAGGGGCCTTACAAGAGACCCAGTACTTC. Protein: CSARTGALQETQYF.

This chain connects TRBV9 to TRBJ2-3; possibly TRBD2 for D (5 bases). Germline CDR1 SGDLS, CDR2 YYNGEE. V was pared by 0 bases and J by 2 bases, with 16 bases between. The CDR3 contains 17 residues. The CDR3 protein is CASSVDREQTTTDTQYF. CDR3 in DNA: TGTGCCAGCAGCGTAGATCGGGAACAGACAACCACAGATACGCAGTATTTT.

About this clonotype: Germline and junction disagree at one end, which may indicate a read error. The chain has TRBV6-2 or TRBV6-3 and TRBJ1-5, with D possibly TRBD1 on 5 matching bases. Germline V CDR1 and CDR2: MNHEY, SVGEGT. The CDR3 loop spans 13 amino acids. The DNA of the CDR3 is TGTGCCAGCAGCCCCGGGGGTTATCAGCCCCAGCGTTTT. Encoded protein: CASSPGGYQPQRF.

This chain links TRBV4-2 with TRBJ1-1; possible D gene TRBD1, 5 bases. The CDR3 consists of 12 residues. CDR1 is LGHNA and CDR2 is YNFKEQ in the germline V gene. V lost 3 bases and J lost 8, with 10 bases in between. The CDR3 DNA follows: TGTGCCAGCAGCCAGGGGGGGGGAGAAGCTTTCTTT. This sequence encodes CASSQGGGEAFF.

This clonotype was picked up a small number of times. This sequence joins TRBV6-6 and TRBJ2-7; D uncertain. The V gene's germline CDR1 is MNHNY and CDR2 SVGAGI (reference sequence). CDR3 length equals 13 residues. V lost 5 bases and J 1 base, leaving 9 bases between the germline ends. The CDR3 reads CASSGDNSYEQYF. CDR3 DNA: TGTGCCAGCAGTGGAGATAATTCCTACGAGCAGTACTTC.

The chain is built from TRBV27 and TRBJ2-7; 12 bases are a match to TRBD2. Trimming cost V 6 bases and J 7 bases; bases outside gene matches: 4. The CDR3 runs 13 residues. Germline V gene lookup returns CDR1 MNHEY and CDR2 SMNVEV (reference sequence). The CDR3 loop reads CASRLAGGGEQYF. DNA for the CDR3: TGTGCCAGCAGGCTAGCGGGAGGGGGGGAGCAGTACTTC.

This clonotype was seen ten or more times. The J gene is TRBJ1-1, the V gene TRBV12-3 or TRBV12-4, with D maybe TRBD1 (5 bases). The CDR3 spans 14 residues. V lost 6 bases and J 3 bases, leaving 14 bases between the germline ends. CDR3 residues: CASRTQGGYTEAFF. Written as DNA, the CDR3 is TGTGCCAGCAGGACTCAGGGAGGTTACACTGAAGCTTTCTTT.

This clonotype showed up many times. The V call is TRBV7-6, the J call TRBJ2-1; 10 nucleotides align to TRBD2. The CDR3 is made up of 14 amino acids. J lost 10 bases, V lost 4 bases, and 7 bases had no gene match. Germline V gives CDR1 SGHVS, CDR2 FNYEAQ. For the CDR3, the DNA is TGTGCCAGCAGCTCACCTAGCGGGAGCGGGGAGCAGTTCTTC. As protein: CASSSPSGSGEQFF.

This clonotype was seen repeatedly, ten times or more. The chain uses TRBV7-2 and TRBJ2-7; TRBD2 matches at 8 bases. CDR1 SGHTA and CDR2 FQGNSA come from the germline V gene. This CDR3 is built from 16 residues. Losses at the gene ends were 5 bases for V and 1 base for J; bases not matched to a gene: 10. The CDR3 protein is CASSHTSGQRSYEQYF. Here the CDR3 DNA reads TGTGCCAGCAGCCATACTAGCGGACAACGGTCCTACGAGCAGTACTTC. Full variable domain (remainder filled in from reference TRBV7-2 and TRBJ2-7): GAGVSQSPSNKVTEKGKDVELRCDPISGHTALYWYRQSLGQGLEFLIYFQGNSAPDKSGLPSDRFSAERTGGSVSTLTIQRTQQEDSAVYLCASSHTSGQRSYEQYFGPGTRLTVT.

The V and J genes are TRBV6-1 and TRBJ2-7; D is perhaps TRBD2 (5 bases). V was trimmed by 4 bases and J by 2 bases, leaving 9 bases between them. CDR3 length: 13 residues. Germline V CDR1 and CDR2: MNHNS, SASEGT. The CDR3 bases are TGTGCCAGCAGTGGAAGCGGAGCCTACGAGCAGTACTTC. It yields the protein CASSGSGAYEQYF.

V gene TRBV5-5 combines with J gene TRBJ2-7; tentatively, D is TRBD2 (7 bases). Deletions cut 7 bases from V and 6 bases from J, with 14 bases between. The CDR3 consists of 12 residues. In germline, CDR1 is SGHKS, CDR2 YYEKEE (reference sequence). CDR3 DNA sequence: TGTGCCAGCCGAGGGGGGGCGGGCGAGCAGTACTTC. This sequence encodes CASRGGAGEQYF.

This clonotype was detected ten times or more. This chain links TRBV11-2 with TRBJ2-1; maybe TRBD2 (6 bases). The ends were cut back, 1 base at V and 6 bases at J, with 22 bases in the middle. CDR3 length: 18 residues. The germline V gene encodes CDR1 SGHAT and CDR2 FQNNGV. The CDR3 DNA reads as TGTGCCAGCAGCTTAGCGGGACTGGGTGGAACTCCTACCAATGAGCAGTTCTTC. This translates into CASSLAGLGGTPTNEQFF.

This clonotype was observed many times. V is TRBV7-6 and J is TRBJ1-1; weak D call: TRBD1 (5 bases). This CDR3 region has 13 residues. Germline V lookup: CDR1 SGHVS, CDR2 FNYEAQ. Trimming removed 5 bases at V and 1 base at J, with 8 bases between. CDR3: CASSQGANTEAFF. The CDR3 DNA reads as TGTGCCAGCAGCCAAGGGGCGAACACTGAAGCTTTCTTT.

J is TRBJ2-7 and V is TRBV19, with D perhaps given as TRBD1 or TRBD2 (6 bases each). The CDR3 is 17 amino acids. V was clipped by 2 bases and J by 3 bases, with 20 bases between them. Germline V gives CDR1 LNHDA, CDR2 SQIVND (reference sequence). The CDR3: CASSIKVIAGHYYEQYF. In DNA form, the CDR3 reads TGTGCCAGTAGTATAAAGGTGATCGCGGGACATTACTACGAGCAGTACTTC.

This clonotype was recorded a few times. The CDR3 protein is CASSWTSGGETQETQYF. The CDR3 nucleotides read TGTGCCAGCAGTTGGACTAGCGGGGGGGAAACTCAAGAGACCCAGTACTTC. V usage is TRBV27 and J usage is TRBJ2-5; 15 positions match TRBD2. V was pared by 4 bases and J by 2 bases, with 5 bases of the junction left unmatched. Germline-derived CDR1 and CDR2 are MNHEY and SMNVEV (reference sequence). This CDR3 region has 17 residues.

The chain links TRBV11-2 to TRBJ1-4; D not certain. The CDR3 spans 14 residues. CDR1 is SGHAT and CDR2 is FQNNGV in the germline V gene. Trimming removed 0 bases from V and 5 bases from J, with 7 bases in between. The CDR3: CASSLERVNEKLFF. The CDR3 DNA reads TGTGCCAGCAGCTTAGAAAGGGTAAATGAAAAACTGTTTTTT.

The V and J genes are TRBV5-6 and TRBJ1-2; D is perhaps TRBD1 (5 bases). The CDR3 spans 16 residues. Trimming removed 3 bases at V and 1 base at J, with 16 bases between. Germline V gene data show CDR1 as SGHDT and CDR2 as YYEEEE. The CDR3 DNA sequence: TGTGCCAGCAGCTCGGGGCCCGAGAGGTTTAACTATGGCTACACCTTC. Residues: CASSSGPERFNYGYTF.

The genes are TRBV4-2 and TRBJ2-2; D is unresolved. The CDR3 is 15 residues long. CDR1 LGHNA and CDR2 YNFKEQ come from the germline V gene. V shed 3 bases and J shed 5 bases, with 13 bases lying between them. Here the CDR3 reads CASSHPREGTGELFF. CDR3 DNA sequence: TGTGCCAGCAGCCATCCAAGGGAAGGTACCGGGGAGCTGTTTTTT.

This rearrangement joins TRBV3-1 to TRBJ2-7; D gene uncertain. Germline loops: CDR1 LGHDT, CDR2 YNNKEL (reference sequence). The CDR3 totals 11 residues. Trimming removed 5 bases at V and 4 bases at J, with 6 bases between. The CDR3 DNA is TGTGCCAGCAGCGAGTCTTACGAGCAGTACTTC. Translating gives CASSESYEQYF.

This clonotype was detected ten times or more. The chain couples TRBV12-3 or TRBV12-4 to TRBJ2-1; D is perhaps TRBD2 (6 bases). Trimming left V 10 bases short and J 6 bases short, with 22 bases between. The CDR3 sequence is 15 residues long. As DNA, the CDR3 is TGTGCCACCTCCGGGACCCCGCCCGGGGGCAATGAGCAGTTCTTC. This gives the protein CATSGTPPGGNEQFF.

This clonotype came up a few times. This chain links TRBV2 with TRBJ2-7, with 7 nucleotides matching TRBD1. Germline values: CDR1 SNHLY, CDR2 FYNNEI. V dropped 2 bases and J dropped 3; count of bases not matched to a gene: 1. The length of the CDR3 is 13 residues. Written as DNA, the CDR3 is TGTGCCAGCAGTGAACGGGACAGCTACGAGCAGTACTTC. Translating gives CASSERDSYEQYF.

This rearrangement joins TRBV2 to TRBJ1-1, with D tentatively TRBD1 (5 bases). Germline loops: CDR1 SNHLY, CDR2 FYNNEI. CDR3 length: 16 residues. Trimming left V 1 base short and J 3 bases short, with 15 bases between. In nucleotides, the CDR3 is TGTGCCAGCAGTGAAGGGGTAGGGGCGGAGGACACTGAAGCTTTCTTT. Amino acids: CASSEGVGAEDTEAFF.

The chain recombines TRBV6-4 with TRBJ1-6; possibly TRBD1 for D (6 bases). This CDR3 has 14 residues. Germline lookup yields CDR1 MRHNA and CDR2 SNTAGT. The V and J ends lost 1 base and 10 bases respectively, with 11 bases between them. The CDR3 region is CASSDFLRGSPLHF. CDR3 DNA: TGTGCCAGCAGTGACTTCCTCAGGGGATCACCCCTCCACTTT.

There are a few counts of this clonotype. The J gene is TRBJ1-6, the V gene TRBV27; D may be TRBD1 (5 bases). Germline values: CDR1 MNHEY, CDR2 SMNVEV (reference sequence). The CDR3 is made up of 13 amino acids. With 4 bases removed from V and 14 bases from J, the gap between germline ends came to 15 bases. Here the CDR3 reads CASSYGAGATLHF. The CDR3 DNA follows: TGTGCCAGCAGTTACGGGGCCGGAGCGACCCTCCACTTT.

This clonotype was seen only a few times. The rearrangement uses TRBV11-2 and TRBJ1-3; D not certain. The CDR3 runs 16 residues. V dropped 10 bases and J dropped 0 bases, with 19 bases sitting between them. Germline assignment: CDR1 SGHAT and CDR2 FQNNGV. The CDR3 sequence is CATGGQTGYSGNTIYF. DNA for the CDR3: TGTGCCACCGGAGGGCAAACGGGATACTCTGGAAACACCATATATTTT.

This clonotype was counted ten times or more. This rearrangement joins TRBV4-2 to TRBJ2-7, with D possibly matching TRBD2 (6 bases). Germline CDR1 is LGHNA and CDR2 is YNFKEQ. This CDR3 has 15 amino acids. With 1 base removed from V and 5 bases from J, the gap between germline ends came to 15 bases. The CDR3 sequence: CASSQVGGAGNEQYF. CDR3 nucleotides: TGTGCCAGCAGCCAAGTTGGAGGGGCCGGAAACGAGCAGTACTTC.